The rows below give T cell receptor beta chains drawn from one sample of a study of blood T cell repertoires in COVID-19. TCRdb's table, derived via immunoSEQ multiplex PCR, lists solely in-frame clones and lacks some. The sample consists of about 180,000 clones, roughly three quarters of them appearing once. Source material: peripheral blood. Receptors originate from a woman at least 80 years old with COVID-19, enrolled during active disease. Each CDR3 is given with its conserved first and last residue. Each record gives: D gene, clone size, J gene, V gene, CDR3 DNA, CDR3 protein. D genes are given only for firm matches. Clone size appears in some rows only: once, few, many, or a class for an expanded clone.

D gene: TRBD2
clone size: NA
J gene: TRBJ2-3
V gene: TRBV27
CDR3 DNA: TGTGCCACCGGGGCTAGCGGGAGCACAGATACGCAGTATTTT
CDR3 protein: CATGASGSTDTQYF

D gene: TRBD1
clone size: NA
J gene: TRBJ2-7
V gene: TRBV6-5
CDR3 DNA: TGTGCCAGCAGTCGGGGACAGGGTACCTACGAGCAGTACTTC
CDR3 protein: CASSRGQGTYEQYF

D gene: NA
clone size: NA
J gene: TRBJ2-1
V gene: TRBV15
CDR3 DNA: TGTGCCACCAGCAGAGATATTCGCGGGTATGAGCAGTTCTTC
CDR3 protein: CATSRDIRGYEQFF

D gene: TRBD1
clone size: NA
J gene: TRBJ2-2
V gene: TRBV4-2
CDR3 DNA: TGTGCCAGCAGCCATGCACAGGGGGAAGGCACCGGGGAGCTGTTTTTT
CDR3 protein: CASSHAQGEGTGELFF

D gene: TRBD1
clone size: NA
J gene: TRBJ1-6
V gene: TRBV2
CDR3 DNA: TGTGCCAGCAGTAAGACAGGGGGCAGGGACACCCTCCACTTT
CDR3 protein: CASSKTGGRDTLHF

D gene: NA
clone size: NA
J gene: TRBJ1-5
V gene: TRBV6-2/TRBV6-3
CDR3 DNA: TGTGCCAGCAGTTACGGGGCATATAGCAATCAGCCCCAGCATTTT
CDR3 protein: CASSYGAYSNQPQHF

D gene: NA
clone size: NA
J gene: TRBJ2-3
V gene: TRBV7-7
CDR3 DNA: TGTGCCAGCAGCGATAGGACGGGACTCGGAACCACAGATACGCAGTATTTT
CDR3 protein: CASSDRTGLGTTDTQYF

D gene: TRBD1
clone size: NA
J gene: TRBJ2-5
V gene: TRBV27
CDR3 DNA: TGTGCCAGCAGCCTCACACCAAACAGGGGTGAGACCCAGTACTTC
CDR3 protein: CASSLTPNRGETQYF

D gene: TRBD1
clone size: NA
J gene: TRBJ2-7
V gene: TRBV28
CDR3 DNA: TGTGCCAGCACCGGGGGACAGGGCCTCTACGAGCAGTACTTC
CDR3 protein: CASTGGQGLYEQYF

D gene: TRBD1
clone size: NA
J gene: TRBJ1-1
V gene: TRBV19
CDR3 DNA: TGTGCCAGTAGTATAAACAGGGGAACTGAAGCTTTCTTT
CDR3 protein: CASSINRGTEAFF

D gene: NA
clone size: NA
J gene: TRBJ2-7
V gene: TRBV25-1
CDR3 DNA: TGTGCCAGCAGTAGGAGCAGGGGAGAATCCGAGCAGTACTTC
CDR3 protein: CASSRSRGESEQYF

D gene: NA
clone size: NA
J gene: TRBJ2-3
V gene: TRBV5-1
CDR3 DNA: TGCGCCAGCCGTTGGACTTACCTTGGTGGTGGGCAGTATTTT
CDR3 protein: CASRWTYLGGGQYF

D gene: NA
clone size: NA
J gene: TRBJ2-4
V gene: TRBV19
CDR3 DNA: TGTGCCAGTAGTATATTCCTAGCCAAAAACATTCAGTACTTC
CDR3 protein: CASSIFLAKNIQYF

D gene: TRBD1
clone size: NA
J gene: TRBJ2-2
V gene: TRBV6-5
CDR3 DNA: TGTGCCAGCAGGATGGGACAGGCAAACACCGGGGAGCTGTTTTTT
CDR3 protein: CASRMGQANTGELFF

D gene: NA
clone size: NA
J gene: TRBJ1-2
V gene: TRBV7-8
CDR3 DNA: TGTGCCAGCAGCTTCCACCCCGGGGTTAACTATGGCTACACCTTC
CDR3 protein: CASSFHPGVNYGYTF

D gene: NA
clone size: NA
J gene: TRBJ2-1
V gene: TRBV7-6
CDR3 DNA: TGTGCCAGCAGTCTGGAGGTTAGGGAGTTCTTC
CDR3 protein: CASSLEVREFF

D gene: TRBD2
clone size: NA
J gene: TRBJ2-2
V gene: TRBV3-1/TRBV3-2
CDR3 DNA: TGTGCCAGCAGGCAAAGGTCAGGGGTAGCGGGAAATACCGGGGAGCTGTTTTTT
CDR3 protein: CASRQRSGVAGNTGELFF

D gene: NA
clone size: NA
J gene: TRBJ1-5
V gene: TRBV28
CDR3 DNA: TGTGCCAGCAGCTCGGGAGGGGCCGGCAATCAGCCCCAGCATTTT
CDR3 protein: CASSSGGAGNQPQHF

D gene: NA
clone size: NA
J gene: TRBJ2-7
V gene: TRBV5-5
CDR3 DNA: TGTGCCAGCAGCGCAGACACAGACTACGAGCAGTACTTC
CDR3 protein: CASSADTDYEQYF

D gene: NA
clone size: NA
J gene: TRBJ2-7
V gene: TRBV2
CDR3 DNA: TGTGCCACCGAAAGGGAGAGGGAATCCGAGCAGTACTTC
CDR3 protein: CATERERESEQYF

D gene: TRBD2
clone size: NA
J gene: TRBJ2-1
V gene: TRBV11-2
CDR3 DNA: TGTGCCAGCACCAAGTTAGCGGGAGCTTACAATGAGCAGTTCTTC
CDR3 protein: CASTKLAGAYNEQFF

D gene: TRBD2
clone size: few
J gene: TRBJ2-1
V gene: TRBV5-1
CDR3 DNA: TGCGCCAGCAGCACCCGGGGAGCGGGGGGGCCCAATGAGCAGTTCTTC
CDR3 protein: CASSTRGAGGPNEQFF

D gene: NA
clone size: NA
J gene: TRBJ1-2
V gene: TRBV7-9
CDR3 DNA: TGTGCCAGCAGTCGACAGACTGGCTACACCTTC
CDR3 protein: CASSRQTGYTF

D gene: NA
clone size: NA
J gene: TRBJ2-5
V gene: TRBV5-3
CDR3 DNA: TGTGCCAGAAGCTTGAGACAGGCTCAAGAGACCCAGTACTTC
CDR3 protein: CARSLRQAQETQYF

D gene: TRBD1
clone size: NA
J gene: TRBJ2-2
V gene: TRBV2
CDR3 DNA: TGTGCCAGCAGTTCCGACAGGGGGCAGGGTGGGGAGCTGTTTTTT
CDR3 protein: CASSSDRGQGGELFF

D gene: TRBD1
clone size: NA
J gene: TRBJ2-1
V gene: TRBV11-3
CDR3 DNA: TGTGCCAGCCGTGACAGGGTTAAATTAGTTGAGCAGTTCTTC
CDR3 protein: CASRDRVKLVEQFF

D gene: TRBD1
clone size: NA
J gene: TRBJ1-5
V gene: TRBV6-5
CDR3 DNA: TGTGCCAGCAGACCCGACAGGGGACACAATCAGCCCCAGCATTTT
CDR3 protein: CASRPDRGHNQPQHF

D gene: NA
clone size: NA
J gene: TRBJ1-2
V gene: TRBV4-2
CDR3 DNA: TGTGCCAGCAGCCAATCCGAGGCCAGATTCGGCGGCTACACCTTC
CDR3 protein: CASSQSEARFGGYTF

D gene: NA
clone size: NA
J gene: TRBJ1-5
V gene: TRBV6-6
CDR3 DNA: TGTGCCAGCACCGAAGGGAGGCATAACAGCAATCAGCCCCAGCATTTT
CDR3 protein: CASTEGRHNSNQPQHF

D gene: TRBD2
clone size: NA
J gene: TRBJ2-1
V gene: TRBV6-2/TRBV6-3
CDR3 DNA: TGTGCCAGCAGTTACGGATGGGCGGGAGCCCTCCTGTTCTTC
CDR3 protein: CASSYGWAGALLFF

D gene: TRBD1
clone size: NA
J gene: TRBJ2-2
V gene: TRBV2
CDR3 DNA: TGTGCCAGCAGGGACAGGTCCAACACCGGGGAGCTGTTTTTT
CDR3 protein: CASRDRSNTGELFF

D gene: NA
clone size: NA
J gene: TRBJ1-5
V gene: TRBV6-2/TRBV6-3
CDR3 DNA: TGTGCCAGCAGTTACTCGCATCCTAAGTATAGCAATCAGCCCCAGCATTTT
CDR3 protein: CASSYSHPKYSNQPQHF

D gene: TRBD1
clone size: NA
J gene: TRBJ1-2
V gene: TRBV24-1
CDR3 DNA: TGTGCCACCAGTGAAGGACCGGGACAGGGGGCCTTCCGCTATGGCTACACCTTC
CDR3 protein: CATSEGPGQGAFRYGYTF

D gene: NA
clone size: NA
J gene: TRBJ1-1
V gene: TRBV18
CDR3 DNA: TGTGCCAGCTCACCACCGGTGGGGAAGAGGGTTTCGAACACTGAAGCTTTCTTT
CDR3 protein: CASSPPVGKRVSNTEAFF

D gene: NA
clone size: once
J gene: TRBJ1-2
V gene: TRBV10-3
CDR3 DNA: TGTGCCATCAGTACCACCAGTAGGGGTTTCGATGGCTACACCTTC
CDR3 protein: CAISTTSRGFDGYTF

D gene: TRBD1
clone size: NA
J gene: TRBJ1-2
V gene: TRBV27
CDR3 DNA: TGTGCCAGCAGTTTCCAGGGGGTCAACTATGGCTACACCTTC
CDR3 protein: CASSFQGVNYGYTF

D gene: TRBD2
clone size: NA
J gene: TRBJ2-1
V gene: TRBV7-2
CDR3 DNA: TGTGCCAGCAGCTCAGCTTATAGCGGGAGGGCCCACAATGAGCAGTTCTTC
CDR3 protein: CASSSAYSGRAHNEQFF

D gene: NA
clone size: NA
J gene: TRBJ2-7
V gene: TRBV7-8
CDR3 DNA: TGTGCCAGCAGCTTAATCTTAGTAGCGTCCTACGAGCAGTACTTC
CDR3 protein: CASSLILVASYEQYF

D gene: NA
clone size: NA
J gene: TRBJ2-7
V gene: TRBV27
CDR3 DNA: TGTGCCAGCAGTTTATTGGCAGGGAGGCACGAGCAGTACTTC
CDR3 protein: CASSLLAGRHEQYF

D gene: NA
clone size: NA
J gene: TRBJ2-6
V gene: TRBV19
CDR3 DNA: TGTGCCAGTAGTATAGGGGGCAGTGGTGCCAACGTCCTGACTTTC
CDR3 protein: CASSIGGSGANVLTF

D gene: TRBD2
clone size: NA
J gene: TRBJ2-2
V gene: TRBV9
CDR3 DNA: TGTGCCTGTCGACCGGGACTAGCGGTTACCGGGGAGCTGTTTTTT
CDR3 protein: CACRPGLAVTGELFF

D gene: TRBD2
clone size: NA
J gene: TRBJ2-3
V gene: TRBV4-1
CDR3 DNA: TGCGCCAGCAGCCTTAGCGGGAGTGGAGTCGCAGATACGCAGTATTTT
CDR3 protein: CASSLSGSGVADTQYF

D gene: NA
clone size: NA
J gene: TRBJ1-4
V gene: TRBV7-2
CDR3 DNA: TGTGCCAGCAGCCCCAGGACGAGGATCAACGGGGTCGGTGAAAAACTGTTTTTT
CDR3 protein: CASSPRTRINGVGEKLFF

D gene: TRBD2
clone size: NA
J gene: TRBJ2-7
V gene: TRBV5-1
CDR3 DNA: TGCGCCAGCAGCTTTGAACTAGCGGGGGGTCTTACCTACGAGCAGTACTTC
CDR3 protein: CASSFELAGGLTYEQYF

D gene: TRBD2
clone size: NA
J gene: TRBJ2-7
V gene: TRBV19
CDR3 DNA: TGTGCCAGTAGGACCACCGGGACTACCCTCGAGGAGCAGTACTTC
CDR3 protein: CASRTTGTTLEEQYF

D gene: TRBD2
clone size: once
J gene: TRBJ2-1
V gene: TRBV11-2
CDR3 DNA: TGTGCCAGCAGCCCCACGATAGCTAGCGGGAGGAACAATGAGCAGTTCTTC
CDR3 protein: CASSPTIASGRNNEQFF

D gene: TRBD2
clone size: NA
J gene: TRBJ2-7
V gene: TRBV27
CDR3 DNA: TGTGCCAGCAGCCTAGCGGGAGGGCGGGAGCAGTACTTC
CDR3 protein: CASSLAGGREQYF

D gene: NA
clone size: NA
J gene: TRBJ2-7
V gene: TRBV5-1
CDR3 DNA: NA
CDR3 protein: CASSLGDRVSLYF

D gene: NA
clone size: few
J gene: TRBJ2-1
V gene: TRBV2
CDR3 DNA: TGTGCCAGCAGTGAGGGGCAAACCGGGGGTAATGAGCAGTTCTTC
CDR3 protein: CASSEGQTGGNEQFF

D gene: TRBD1
clone size: NA
J gene: TRBJ1-2
V gene: TRBV28
CDR3 DNA: TGTGCCAGCAGTCCTCCAGGGGGCCTCTATGGCTACACCTTC
CDR3 protein: CASSPPGGLYGYTF

D gene: NA
clone size: NA
J gene: TRBJ2-2
V gene: TRBV9
CDR3 DNA: TGTGCCAGCAGCGTAGACCGGAACAAGGGAGGCACCGGGGAGCTGTTTTTT
CDR3 protein: CASSVDRNKGGTGELFF

D gene: TRBD2
clone size: NA
J gene: TRBJ2-6
V gene: TRBV5-1
CDR3 DNA: TGCGCCAGCAGCCCTAGCGGTATCTCTGGGGCCAACGTCCTGACTTTC
CDR3 protein: CASSPSGISGANVLTF

D gene: TRBD2
clone size: few
J gene: TRBJ2-7
V gene: TRBV7-9
CDR3 DNA: TGTGCCAGCAGCCGAGCGGGAGTCTACGAGCAGTACTTC
CDR3 protein: CASSRAGVYEQYF